The 9 T cell receptor beta chains below all came from one sample that was sequenced in a study of T cell repertoires in cytomegalovirus infection. TCRdb re-called the reads with MiXCR, one entry per CDR3 protein. The sample contains 500,000 to 600,000 distinct CDR3 sequences, about 15% of which appear only once. Sequencing was performed on CD8+ T cells from PBMCs. Receptors originate from a human donor in good health (CMV status not recorded). Some clones in this sample may be carry-over from other donors' samples.

Of note for this clonotype: Since the CDR3 does not end with the conserved phenylalanine or tryptophan, this likely comes from a read error. The J gene is TRBJ2-3, the V gene TRBV5-1, with no clear D. V shed 6 bases and J shed 2 bases, with 7 bases lying between them. Germline CDR1 reads SGHRS; CDR2 reads YFSETQ. The length of the CDR3 is 12 residues. CDR3 in amino acids: CASKENTDTQYL. The DNA for the CDR3 is TGCGCCAGCAAAGAAAACACAGATACGCAGTATTTA.

This clonotype came up many times. The CDR3 bases are TGTGCCAGCAGCCCCCTTGGACACCGCCTGGACGAGCAGTACTTC. Encoded protein: CASSPLGHRLDEQYF. The rearrangement uses TRBV7-2 and TRBJ2-7; TRBD1 is a possible D gene (5 bases). Germline V lookup: CDR1 SGHTA, CDR2 FQGNSA. The CDR3 totals 15 residues. The V end was cut by 5 bases, the J end by 5 bases, with 19 bases between.

The chain is built from TRBV2 and TRBJ1-5; D may be TRBD1 (5 bases). There are 13 residues in the CDR3. Trimming stripped 7 bases from V and 7 bases from J, with 14 bases between. Germline CDR1 reads SNHLY; CDR2 reads FYNNEI. CDR3 protein: CASIGAVGQPQHF. CDR3 sequence (DNA): TGTGCCAGCATTGGGGCGGTGGGACAGCCCCAGCATTTT.

The V call is TRBV2, the J call TRBJ1-1, with 8 bases identical to TRBD1. Trimming took 3 bases from V and 5 from J; bases not matched to a gene: 8. Germline assignment: CDR1 SNHLY and CDR2 FYNNEI. The CDR3 is made up of 15 amino acids. CDR3 protein: CASSDRGQGETEAFF. The CDR3 DNA reads as TGTGCCAGCAGTGATAGAGGACAGGGTGAAACTGAAGCTTTCTTT.

Concerning this clonotype itself: A much larger clonotype is one base distant, so this may be a read error. The chain uses TRBV7-8 and TRBJ2-5, with 7 bases identical to TRBD1. Germline V lookup: CDR1 SGHVS, CDR2 FQNEAQ. The CDR3 loop spans 13 amino acids. DNA for the CDR3: TGTGGCAGCAGCCCGGGACAGTCGGAGACCCAGTACTTC. Protein sequence: CGSSPGQSETQYF.

This clonotype came up a few times. The chain links TRBV12-3 or TRBV12-4 to TRBJ2-1, with TRBD2 matching over 7 bases. The J segment lost 0 bases and the V segment lost 8 bases, leaving 4 bases of the junction unmatched. CDR3 length equals 14 residues. As DNA, the CDR3 is TGTGCCAGCGAGAGCGGGACCTCCTACAATGAGCAGTTCTTC. Translated: CASESGTSYNEQFF.

This clonotype was found many times. In nucleotides, the CDR3 is TGTGCCAGCAGTTTACAGGCAACTAATGAAAAACTGTTTTTT. Its translation is CASSLQATNEKLFF. V and J are TRBV7-9 and TRBJ1-4, with D perhaps TRBD1 (5 bases). Germline V gene data show CDR1 as SEHNR and CDR2 as FQNEAQ (reference sequence). CDR3 size: 14 residues. Trimming shortened V by 6 bases and J by 0 bases, and 8 bases separated the two germline ends.

There are many counts of this clonotype. The rearrangement uses TRBV7-2 and TRBJ1-5; D is perhaps TRBD1 (6 bases). Germline V gene lookup returns CDR1 SGHTA and CDR2 FQGNSA. This CDR3 contains 15 residues. Trimming shortened V by 4 bases and J by 4 bases, and 14 bases separated the two germline ends. CDR3 in amino acids: CASSSSDRKNQPQHF. The CDR3 bases are TGTGCCAGCAGCTCCTCTGACAGGAAGAATCAGCCCCAGCATTTT.

V and J are TRBV11-2 and TRBJ2-3; possibly TRBD2 for D (6 bases). CDR3 size: 9 residues. Germline V gene data show CDR1 as SGHAT and CDR2 as FQNNGV. CDR3 protein: CATGTRQYF. The CDR3 DNA sequence: TGTGCGACCGGGACTCGACAGTATTTT.